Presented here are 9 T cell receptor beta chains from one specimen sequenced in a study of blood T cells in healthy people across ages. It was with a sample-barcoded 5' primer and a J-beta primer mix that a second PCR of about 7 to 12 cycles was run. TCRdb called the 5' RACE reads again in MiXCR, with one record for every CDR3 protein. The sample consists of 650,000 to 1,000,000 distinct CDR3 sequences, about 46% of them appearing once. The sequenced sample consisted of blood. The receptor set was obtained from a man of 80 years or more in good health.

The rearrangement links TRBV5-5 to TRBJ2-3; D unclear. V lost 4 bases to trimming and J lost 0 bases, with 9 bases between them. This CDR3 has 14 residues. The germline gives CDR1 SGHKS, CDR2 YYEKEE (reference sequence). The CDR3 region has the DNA TGTGCCAGCAGCCTACACTTAAGCACAGATACGCAGTATTTT. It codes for CASSLHLSTDTQYF.

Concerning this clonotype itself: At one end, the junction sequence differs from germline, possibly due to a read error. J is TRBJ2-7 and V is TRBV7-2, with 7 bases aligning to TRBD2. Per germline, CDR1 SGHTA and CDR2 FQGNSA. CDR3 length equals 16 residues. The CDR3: CASGITGGSLIEQQNF. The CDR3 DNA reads TGTGCCAGCGGGATCACTGGCGGGAGTTTGATTGAGCAGCAGAACTTC. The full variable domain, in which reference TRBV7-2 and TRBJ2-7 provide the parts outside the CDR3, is GAGVSQSPSNKVTEKGKDVELRCDPISGHTALYWYRQSLGQGLEFLIYFQGNSAPDKSGLPSDRFSAERTGGSVSTLTIQRTQQEDSAVYLCASGITGGSLIEQQNFGPGTRLTVT.

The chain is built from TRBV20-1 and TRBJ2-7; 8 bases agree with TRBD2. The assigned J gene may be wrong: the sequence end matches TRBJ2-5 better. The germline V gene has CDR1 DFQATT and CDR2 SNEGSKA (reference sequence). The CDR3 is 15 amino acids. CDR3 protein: CSARDPSGSVETQYF. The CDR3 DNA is TGCAGTGCTAGAGACCCTAGCGGGTCCGTAGAGACCCAGTACTTC.

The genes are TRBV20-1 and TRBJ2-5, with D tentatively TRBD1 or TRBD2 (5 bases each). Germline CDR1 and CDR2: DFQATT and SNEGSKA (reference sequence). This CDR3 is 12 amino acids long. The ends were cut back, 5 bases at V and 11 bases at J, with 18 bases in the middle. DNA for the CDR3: TGCAGTGCTCTCCGGGGCTACAATGAGCAGTACTTC. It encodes CSALRGYNEQYF.

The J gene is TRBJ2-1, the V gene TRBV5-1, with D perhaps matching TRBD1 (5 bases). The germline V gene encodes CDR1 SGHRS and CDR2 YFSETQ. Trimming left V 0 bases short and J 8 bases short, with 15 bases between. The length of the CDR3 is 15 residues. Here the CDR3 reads CASSLAKGPRDEQFF. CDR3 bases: TGCGCCAGCAGCTTGGCCAAAGGACCCAGGGATGAGCAGTTCTTC.

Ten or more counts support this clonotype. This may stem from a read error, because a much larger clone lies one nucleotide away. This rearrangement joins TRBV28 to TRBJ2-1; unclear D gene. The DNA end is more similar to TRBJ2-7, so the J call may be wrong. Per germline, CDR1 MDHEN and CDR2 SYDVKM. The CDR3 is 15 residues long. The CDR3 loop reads CASSLTVSSYNEQYF. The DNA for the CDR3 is TGTGCCAGCAGTCTTACTGTTAGCTCCTACAATGAGCAGTACTTC.

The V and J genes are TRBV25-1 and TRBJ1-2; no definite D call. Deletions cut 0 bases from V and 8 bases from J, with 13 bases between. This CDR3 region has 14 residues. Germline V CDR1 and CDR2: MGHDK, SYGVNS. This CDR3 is CASSEYGQISGYTF. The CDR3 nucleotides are TGTGCCAGCAGTGAATATGGGCAGATCTCAGGCTACACCTTC.

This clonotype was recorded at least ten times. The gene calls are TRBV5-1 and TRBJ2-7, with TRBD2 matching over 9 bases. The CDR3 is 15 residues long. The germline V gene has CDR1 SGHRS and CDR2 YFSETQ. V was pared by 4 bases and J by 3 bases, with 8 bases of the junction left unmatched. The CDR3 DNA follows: TGCGCCAGCAGCACTCTAGCGGGGAATGACTACGAGCAGTACTTC. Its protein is CASSTLAGNDYEQYF.

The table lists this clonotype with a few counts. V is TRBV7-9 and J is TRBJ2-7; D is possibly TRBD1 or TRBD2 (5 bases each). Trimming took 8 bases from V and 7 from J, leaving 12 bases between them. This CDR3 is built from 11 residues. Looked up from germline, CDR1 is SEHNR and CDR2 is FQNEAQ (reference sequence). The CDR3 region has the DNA TGTGCCAGCGGGACGAACAATGAGCAGTACTTC. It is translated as CASGTNNEQYF. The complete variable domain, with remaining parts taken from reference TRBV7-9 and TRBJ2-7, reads DTGVSQNPRHKITKRGQNVTFRCDPISEHNRLYWYRQTLGQGPEFLTYFQNEAQLEKSRLLSDRFSAERPKGSFSTLEIQRTEQGDSAMYLCASGTNNEQYFGPGTRLTVT.